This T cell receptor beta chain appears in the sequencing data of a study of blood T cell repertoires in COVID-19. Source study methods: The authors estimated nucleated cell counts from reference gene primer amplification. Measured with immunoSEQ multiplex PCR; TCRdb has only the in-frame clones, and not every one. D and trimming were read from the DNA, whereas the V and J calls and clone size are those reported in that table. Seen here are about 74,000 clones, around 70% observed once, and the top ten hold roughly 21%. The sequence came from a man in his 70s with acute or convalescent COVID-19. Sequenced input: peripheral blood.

In DNA form, the CDR3 reads TGTGCCAGCAGCCTCAACAGGGGCTACGAGCAGTACTTC. Translating it yields CASSLNRGYEQYF. This sequence joins TRBV3-1 (or the pseudogene TRBV3-2) and TRBJ2-7; 7 bases are a match to TRBD1. V shed 4 bases, J shed 3 bases, and the junction held 3 bases outside the gene matches. CDR3 length equals 13 residues. Germline assignment: CDR1 LGHDT and CDR2 YNNKEL (reference sequence).